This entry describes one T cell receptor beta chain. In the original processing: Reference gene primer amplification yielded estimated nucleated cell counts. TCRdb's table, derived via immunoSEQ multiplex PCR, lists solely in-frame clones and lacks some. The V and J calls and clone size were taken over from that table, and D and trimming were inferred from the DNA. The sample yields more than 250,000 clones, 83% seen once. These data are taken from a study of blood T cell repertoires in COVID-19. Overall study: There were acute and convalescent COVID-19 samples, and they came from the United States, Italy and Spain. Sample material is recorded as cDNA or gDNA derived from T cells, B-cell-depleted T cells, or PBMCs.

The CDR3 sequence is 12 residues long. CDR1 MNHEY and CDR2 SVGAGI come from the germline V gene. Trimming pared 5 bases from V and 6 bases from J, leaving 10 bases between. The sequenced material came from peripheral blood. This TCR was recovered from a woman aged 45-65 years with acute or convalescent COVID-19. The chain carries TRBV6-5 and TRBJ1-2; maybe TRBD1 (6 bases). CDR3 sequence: CASSRSGDGYTF. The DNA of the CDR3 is TGTGCCAGCAGTCGTTCAGGGGATGGCTACACCTTC.